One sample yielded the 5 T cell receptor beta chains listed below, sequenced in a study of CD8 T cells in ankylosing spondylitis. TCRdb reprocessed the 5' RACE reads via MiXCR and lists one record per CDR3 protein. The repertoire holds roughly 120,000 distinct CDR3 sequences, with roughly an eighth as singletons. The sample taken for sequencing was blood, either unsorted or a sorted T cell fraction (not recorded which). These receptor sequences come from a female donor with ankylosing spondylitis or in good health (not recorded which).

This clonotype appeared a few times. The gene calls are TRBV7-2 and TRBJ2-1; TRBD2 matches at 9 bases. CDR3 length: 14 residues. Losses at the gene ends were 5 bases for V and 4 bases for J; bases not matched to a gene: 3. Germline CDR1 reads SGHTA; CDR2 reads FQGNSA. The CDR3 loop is CASSSGGKYNEQFF. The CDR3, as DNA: TGTGCCAGCAGCAGCGGGGGGAAATACAATGAGCAGTTCTTC. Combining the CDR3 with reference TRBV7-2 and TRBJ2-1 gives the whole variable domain GAGVSQSPSNKVTEKGKDVELRCDPISGHTALYWYRQSLGQGLEFLIYFQGNSAPDKSGLPSDRFSAERTGGSVSTLTIQRTQQEDSAVYLCASSSGGKYNEQFFGPGTRLTVL.

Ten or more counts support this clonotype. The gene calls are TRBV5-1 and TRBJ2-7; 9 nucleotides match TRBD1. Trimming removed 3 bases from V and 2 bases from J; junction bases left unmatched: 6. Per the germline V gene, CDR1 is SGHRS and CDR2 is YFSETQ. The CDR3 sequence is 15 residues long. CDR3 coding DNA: TGCGCCAGCAGCTGGGGACAGGGCCTCGCCTACGAGCAGTACTTC. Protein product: CASSWGQGLAYEQYF.

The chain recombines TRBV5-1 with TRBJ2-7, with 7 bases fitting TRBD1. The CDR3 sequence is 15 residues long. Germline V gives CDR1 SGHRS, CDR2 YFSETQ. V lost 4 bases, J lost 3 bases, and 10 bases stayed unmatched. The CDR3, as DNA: TGCGCCAGCAGCCCCGGGACAAACAGGGGCTACGAGCAGTACTTC. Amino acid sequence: CASSPGTNRGYEQYF.

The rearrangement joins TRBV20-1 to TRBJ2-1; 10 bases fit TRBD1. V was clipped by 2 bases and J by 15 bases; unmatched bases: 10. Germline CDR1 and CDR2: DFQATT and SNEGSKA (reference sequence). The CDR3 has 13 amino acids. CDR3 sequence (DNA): TGCAGTGCTAGACCAGCTCCGGGACAGGGGACGTTCTTC. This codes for CSARPAPGQGTFF.

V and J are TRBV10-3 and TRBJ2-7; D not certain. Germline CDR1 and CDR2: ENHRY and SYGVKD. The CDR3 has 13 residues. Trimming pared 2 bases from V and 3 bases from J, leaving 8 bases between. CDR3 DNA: TGTGCCATCAGTGAGCCGCCAGACTACGAGCAGTACTTC. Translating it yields CAISEPPDYEQYF.